Below, 10 T cell receptor beta chains from the same sample are listed, as sequenced in a study of shared clonotypes between healthy human individuals (dated by TCRdb to the early 2020s). The library came from the immunoSEQ multiplex PCR assay. TCRdb provides this immuneACCESS table in a form limited to in-frame rearrangements. Some clones are lacking; in checked studies, under half of them reflect an unresolved V gene, and why the rest are absent is not known. The sample table records about a million clones; approximately 75% of these occur just once. The ten largest clones take up over 0.8% of the sample. The sample consisted of memory CD4+ T cells from PBMCs. The cell subset or site label corresponds to: CD45RA-negative fraction. These receptors were collected from a man in his late teens or twenties in good health. Some clones in this sample may be carry-over from other donors' samples.

This clone was counted between two and nine times. J is TRBJ1-4 and V is TRBV5-5, with D maybe TRBD1 (6 bases). Germline V gene data show CDR1 as SGHKS and CDR2 as YYEKEE (reference sequence). V gave up 3 bases and J gave up 8 bases, with 14 bases separating them. This CDR3 contains 14 residues. The CDR3 reads CASSSTGHNEKLFF. Here the CDR3 DNA reads TGTGCCAGCAGCTCCACAGGGCACAACGAAAAACTGTTTTTT.

The chain carries TRBV4-1 and TRBJ2-3; TRBD2 matches at 9 bases. Germline values: CDR1 MGHRA, CDR2 YSYEKL. Germline trimming cut 1 base from V and 0 bases from J; bases unmatched to any gene: 5. CDR3 length: 17 amino acids. The CDR3 nucleotides are TGCGCCAGCAGCCAAGGCCCGACTAGCGGTAGCACAGATACGCAGTATTTT. Translation: CASSQGPTSGSTDTQYF.

This clone was seen a single time. The chain employs TRBV7-2 and TRBJ2-1; no definite D call. The CDR3 loop spans 13 amino acids. Per the germline V gene, CDR1 is SGHTA and CDR2 is FQGNSA. V lost 5 bases and J 0 bases, leaving 5 bases between the germline ends. CDR3 sequence reads: CASSPISYNEQFF. CDR3 nucleotides: TGTGCCAGCAGCCCTATCTCCTACAATGAGCAGTTCTTC.

The V and J genes are TRBV27 and TRBJ2-7, with TRBD2 as a possible D gene (5 bases). Germline CDR1 and CDR2: MNHEY and SMNVEV (reference sequence). There are 13 residues in the CDR3. The V and J ends lost 6 bases and 4 bases respectively, with 13 bases between them. The CDR3 reads CASSYTAGYEQYF. In nucleotides, the CDR3 is TGTGCCAGCAGCTACACGGCGGGTTACGAGCAGTACTTC.

This chain joins TRBV9 and TRBJ2-7; D call uncertain. CDR3 length equals 13 residues. With 3 bases removed from V and 6 bases from J, the gap between germline ends came to 13 bases. Germline CDR1 and CDR2: SGDLS and YYNGEE. The CDR3 is CASSALGVSEQYF. CDR3 nucleotide sequence: TGTGCCAGCAGCGCTCTTGGAGTCTCCGAGCAGTACTTC.

This chain uses TRBV28 with TRBJ2-7; D is perhaps TRBD1 (5 bases). Trimming left V 10 bases short and J 0 bases short, with 13 bases between. This CDR3 has 13 residues. The germline V gene has CDR1 MDHEN and CDR2 SYDVKM. As DNA, the CDR3 is TGTGCCACCCAATCACAGGTCTCCTACGAGCAGTACTTC. It translates to CATQSQVSYEQYF.

This clone came up many times. This chain uses TRBV5-8 with TRBJ2-3, with 7 bases lining up with TRBD2. The V gene's germline CDR1 is SGHTS and CDR2 YDEGEE. V was pared by 1 base and J by 1 base, with 6 bases of the junction left unmatched. This CDR3 has 16 residues. The CDR3 region is CASSLFPSGRTDTQYF. CDR3 coding DNA: TGTGCCAGCAGCTTGTTCCCTAGCGGCCGCACAGATACGCAGTATTTT.

The chain has TRBV28 and TRBJ1-2; 12 nucleotides line up with TRBD1. Germline-derived CDR1 and CDR2 are MDHEN and SYDVKM. V shed 1 base, J shed 2 bases, and the junction held 2 bases outside the gene matches. The CDR3 has 16 amino acids. CDR3 in amino acids: CASSLSGTGGNYGYTF. As DNA, the CDR3 is TGTGCCAGCAGTTTATCCGGGACAGGGGGCAACTATGGCTACACCTTC.

The V and J genes are TRBV18 and TRBJ1-1; 7 bases map to TRBD1. This CDR3 has 15 residues. The V segment lost 4 bases and the J segment 1 base; nucleotides outside the gene matches: 6. Germline V CDR1 and CDR2: KGHSH, LQKENI. The CDR3 region has the DNA TGTGCCAGCTCACGTCAGGGGGGCACGAACACTGAAGCTTTCTTT. Translating gives CASSRQGGTNTEAFF.

This chain connects TRBV19 to TRBJ1-2; D gene uncertain. Germline CDR1 LNHDA, CDR2 SQIVND (reference sequence). V lost 4 bases to trimming and J lost 9 bases, with 21 bases between them. The CDR3 loop spans 15 amino acids. This CDR3 is CASSTLPGVQGRYTF. CDR3 sequence (DNA): TGTGCCAGTAGTACGTTACCGGGAGTCCAAGGGCGCTACACCTTC.